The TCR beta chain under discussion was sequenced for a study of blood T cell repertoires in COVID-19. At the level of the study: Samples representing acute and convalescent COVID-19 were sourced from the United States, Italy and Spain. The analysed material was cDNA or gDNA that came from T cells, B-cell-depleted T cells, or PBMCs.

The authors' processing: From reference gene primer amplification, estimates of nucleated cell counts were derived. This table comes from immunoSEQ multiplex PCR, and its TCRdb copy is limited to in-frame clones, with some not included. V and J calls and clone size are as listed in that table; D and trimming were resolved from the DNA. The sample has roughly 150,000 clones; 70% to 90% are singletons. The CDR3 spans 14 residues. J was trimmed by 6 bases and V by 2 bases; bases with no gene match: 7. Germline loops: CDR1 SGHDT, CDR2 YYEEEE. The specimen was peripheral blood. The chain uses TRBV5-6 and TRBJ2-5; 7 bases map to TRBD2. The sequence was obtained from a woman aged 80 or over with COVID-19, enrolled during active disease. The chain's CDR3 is CASSLSAGRKTQYF. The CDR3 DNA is TGTGCCAGCAGCTTATCAGCGGGGCGAAAGACCCAGTACTTC.